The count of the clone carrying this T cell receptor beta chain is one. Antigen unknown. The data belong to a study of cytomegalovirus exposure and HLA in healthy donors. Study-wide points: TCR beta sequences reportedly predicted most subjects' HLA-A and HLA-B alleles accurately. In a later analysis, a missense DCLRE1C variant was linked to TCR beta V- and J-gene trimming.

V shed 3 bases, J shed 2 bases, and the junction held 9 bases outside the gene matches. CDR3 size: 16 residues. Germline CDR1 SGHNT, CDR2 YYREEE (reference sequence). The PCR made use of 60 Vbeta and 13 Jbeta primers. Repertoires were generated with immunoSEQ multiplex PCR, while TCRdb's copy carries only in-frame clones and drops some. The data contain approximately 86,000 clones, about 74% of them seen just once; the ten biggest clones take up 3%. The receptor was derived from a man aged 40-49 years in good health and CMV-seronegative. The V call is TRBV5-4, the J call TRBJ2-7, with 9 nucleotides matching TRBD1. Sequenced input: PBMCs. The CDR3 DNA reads TGTGCCAGCAGCTACCAGACCGGGACAGGGCCCTACGAGCAGTACTTC. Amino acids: CASSYQTGTGPYEQYF.